This T cell receptor (beta chain) was captured in a study of cytomegalovirus exposure and HLA in healthy donors. CDR1 and CDR2 (germline): GTSNPN, SVGIG (reference sequence). The CDR3 has 14 residues. V lost 4 bases to trimming and J lost 4 bases; unmatched junction nucleotides: 9. This clone was picked up one time. The PCR used 60 Vbeta and 13 Jbeta primers. Produced via immunoSEQ multiplex PCR; TCRdb's table is partial and in-frame only. The sample holds under 60,000 clones; around 77% are singletons and the top ten take approximately 3.3%. This receptor was identified in a woman aged 40 to 50 in good health and CMV-seropositive. V is TRBV30 and J is TRBJ1-2; 7 nucleotides match TRBD1. The sequenced sample was PBMCs. CDR3 sequence reads: CAWTSIDRAYGYTF. CDR3 in DNA: TGTGCCTGGACTAGTATAGACAGGGCCTATGGCTACACCTTC.